The rows below give T cell receptor beta chains drawn from one sample of a study of shared clonotypes between healthy human individuals. Generated by immunoSEQ multiplex PCR, the TCRdb table keeps only in-frame clones and is missing some. The data show about a million clones, more than 60% seen once. Sequencing used memory CD4+ T cells sorted from blood. The receptors here all came from a man aged 18 to 29 in good health. Both conserved end residues are part of each CDR3.

V	J	length	CDR3
TRBV19	TRBJ1-5	14	CASSDGPDYRPQHF
TRBV5-5	TRBJ1-1	15	CASSSSGLPNTEAFF
TRBV2	TRBJ2-2	15	CASSGGQKSTGELFF
TRBV7-2	TRBJ2-5	13	CASSRATQETQYF
TRBV28	TRBJ2-3	16	CASREWGTSGTDTQYF
TRBV5-6	TRBJ1-1	12	CASSQSAGEGFF
TRBV6-1	TRBJ2-1	15	CASSASGQGASEQFF
TRBV9	TRBJ2-5	14	CASSEPGPAETQYF
TRBV7-2	TRBJ2-1	15	CASSSDPGLITGQFF
TRBV11-3	TRBJ2-5	15	CASSLTSGGWETQYF
TRBV21-1	TRBJ2-7	16	CASSKTTGYPSGEQYF
TRBV5-4	TRBJ2-1	15	CASSSAGTSGRVEFF
TRBV11-2	TRBJ1-1	15	CASSQGRGRSTEAFF
TRBV9	TRBJ2-7	17	CASSVADRGQGIHEQYF
TRBV28	TRBJ2-7	15	CASSFVGQGSYEQYF
TRBV10-3	TRBJ2-5	14	CAISPSGGQETQYF
TRBV2	TRBJ2-5	14	CASSELEVRETQYF
TRBV30	TRBJ2-2	14	CAWSPGGNTGELFF
TRBV7-2	TRBJ2-3	18	CASSLVGPFGIITDTQYF
TRBV6-1	TRBJ2-3	15	CASSEQGHSTDTQYF
TRBV5-1	TRBJ2-2	13	CASMHTGSGELFF
TRBV7-2	TRBJ2-3	16	CASSLTGTTRTDTQYF
TRBV5-1	TRBJ2-3	16	CASSSLRSGTNSPQYF
TRBV7-9	TRBJ1-1	15	CASSPGGRWNTEAFF
TRBV4-3	TRBJ2-4	19	CASSQDFGTVDLAKNIQYF
TRBV13	TRBJ1-1	15	CASSLGPVQRSRAFF
TRBV18	TRBJ1-1	15	CASSPDAGREVEAFF
TRBV29-1	TRBJ1-2	12	CSVEWLGRGYTF
TRBV29-1	TRBJ2-5	13	CSVGLMYQETQYF
TRBV9	TRBJ1-4	15	CASSPGVATNEKLFF
TRBV5-1	TRBJ2-7	13	CASTEVNRDEQYF
TRBV27	TRBJ2-7	14	CASTNPDRTYEQYF
TRBV5-1	TRBJ2-1	15	CASSKTGGDGNEQFF